What follows are 20 T cell receptor beta chains derived from one specimen sequenced in a study of T cell changes during pregnancy in multiple sclerosis. Some clones are missing from TCRdb's copy, which holds only in-frame ones; the method was immunoSEQ multiplex PCR. The sample shows about 20,000 clones, around 90% of them seen only once. Specimen: CD8+ T cells from peripheral blood mononuclear cells, collected in the third trimester of pregnancy. These receptors originate from a female donor in good health, enrolled as a control in a pregnancy study.

The chain employs TRBV11-3 and TRBJ2-1; a weak D match, TRBD2 (6 bases). Per the germline V gene, CDR1 is SGHNT and CDR2 is YENEEA. V lost 0 bases and J 12 bases, leaving 15 bases between the germline ends. The CDR3 contains 14 residues. The CDR3 region has the DNA TGTGCCAGCAGCTTAGATAGCGCAACTAGCCCGCAGTTCTTC. Residues: CASSLDSATSPQFF.

The gene calls are TRBV6-1 and TRBJ2-3; perhaps TRBD2 as D (5 bases). This CDR3 spans 17 amino acids. In germline, CDR1 is MNHNS, CDR2 SASEGT. V gave up 1 base and J gave up 1 base, with 15 bases separating them. Here the CDR3 reads CASSEERGGPGTDTQYF. In nucleotides, the CDR3 is TGTGCCAGCAGTGAAGAACGTGGAGGTCCAGGCACAGATACGCAGTATTTT.

This rearrangement joins TRBV7-9 to TRBJ2-1; the match to TRBD1 covers 10 bases. The CDR3 has 16 residues. CDR1 is SEHNR, CDR2 FQNEAQ, per germline (reference sequence). V lost 2 bases and J lost 6; bases outside the gene matches: 7. The CDR3 is CASSLPSGTGANEQFF. In DNA, the CDR3 is TGTGCCAGCAGCTTACCTTCCGGGACAGGGGCCAATGAGCAGTTCTTC.

This clone rates as medium-sized. The chain employs TRBV9 and TRBJ2-2; TRBD2 matches 9 bases. CDR3 length: 16 amino acids. Germline CDR1 and CDR2: SGDLS and YYNGEE. J lost 5 bases, V lost 3 bases, and 8 bases had no gene match. The CDR3, as DNA: TGTGCCAGCAGCGGGGAGCGGGGGGCCATGACCGGGGAGCTGTTTTTT. Its translation: CASSGERGAMTGELFF.

CDR3 coding DNA: TGTGCCAGCAGCTCAGGCGGGACAGGGGCCTACGAGCAGTACTTC. It is translated as CASSSGGTGAYEQYF. V gene TRBV7-9 combines with J gene TRBJ2-7, with TRBD1 matching 10 bases. The length of the CDR3 is 15 residues. The V and J ends lost 4 bases and 2 bases, in that order; junction bases with no gene match: 5. Germline V lookup: CDR1 SEHNR, CDR2 FQNEAQ (reference sequence). The variable domain in full, completed from reference TRBV7-9 and TRBJ2-7, reads DTGVSQNPRHKITKRGQNVTFRCDPISEHNRLYWYRQTLGQGPEFLTYFQNEAQLEKSRLLSDRFSAERPKGSFSTLEIQRTEQGDSAMYLCASSSGGTGAYEQYFGPGTRLTVT.

This clone was seen once. The rearrangement uses TRBV7-9 and TRBJ2-2; 10 nucleotides line up with TRBD1. The CDR3 loop spans 15 amino acids. Trimming removed 5 bases from V and 3 bases from J; junction bases left unmatched: 3. CDR1 is SEHNR, CDR2 FQNEAQ, per germline (reference sequence). The CDR3 loop is CASSLGQGDTGELFF. The CDR3, as DNA: TGTGCCAGCAGCCTCGGACAGGGGGACACCGGGGAGCTGTTTTTT.

V usage is TRBV7-6 and J usage is TRBJ2-7, with TRBD2 identical over 8 bases. The CDR3 extends over 15 amino acids. The V gene end was trimmed by 0 bases and the J gene end by 3 bases; junction bases not matched to a gene: 4. Per germline, CDR1 SGHVS and CDR2 FNYEAQ. Here the CDR3 reads CASSLASGGFYEQYF. The DNA of the CDR3 is TGTGCCAGCAGCTTAGCTTCGGGAGGGTTCTACGAGCAGTACTTC.

The chain links TRBV18 to TRBJ1-5; D is unclear. V lost 2 bases to trimming and J lost 0 bases, with 5 bases between them. This CDR3 has 14 amino acids. The V gene's germline CDR1 is KGHSH and CDR2 LQKENI. CDR3 in amino acids: CASSPEYSNQPQHF. DNA of the CDR3: TGTGCCAGCTCACCAGAGTATAGCAATCAGCCCCAGCATTTT.

This CDR3 reads CATSRGRQGANEQFF. The CDR3 bases are TGTGCCACCAGCAGAGGACGACAGGGGGCAAATGAGCAGTTCTTC. The chain combines TRBV15 with TRBJ2-1; 10 bases fit TRBD1. CDR3 size: 15 residues. Germline V lookup: CDR1 LNHNV, CDR2 YYDKDF (reference sequence). Losses at the gene ends were 1 base for V and 7 bases for J; bases not matched to a gene: 4. The whole variable domain, filled in from reference TRBV15 and TRBJ2-1, reads DAMVIQNPRYQVTQFGKPVTLSCSQTLNHNVMYWYQQKSSQAPKLLFHYYDKDFNNEADTPDNFQSRRPNTSFCFLDIRSPGLGDTAMYLCATSRGRQGANEQFFGPGTRLTVL.

The CDR3 DNA reads as TGTGCCAGCAGCCAACCTACAGACAGGGGAGGCGAGACCCAGTACTTC. Amino acids: CASSQPTDRGGETQYF. The V gene is TRBV4-2, the J gene TRBJ2-5; TRBD1 aligns across 8 bases. Germline loops: CDR1 LGHNA, CDR2 YNFKEQ. There are 16 residues in the CDR3. With V trimmed by 2 bases and J by 5 bases, 10 bases remained unmatched.

V usage is TRBV7-3 and J usage is TRBJ2-5, with TRBD1 identical over 11 bases. The CDR3 consists of 15 residues. J lost 1 base, V lost 5 bases, and 3 bases had no gene match. CDR1 and CDR2 from the germline V gene are SGHTA and FQGTGA. CDR3 residues: CASSTGTGGQETQYF. In DNA, the CDR3 is TGTGCCAGCAGCACCGGGACAGGGGGCCAAGAGACCCAGTACTTC. Complete variable domain (other parts from reference TRBV7-3 and TRBJ2-5): GAGVSQTPSNKVTEKGKYVELRCDPISGHTALYWYRQSLGQGPEFLIYFQGTGAADDSGLPNDRFFAVRPEGSVSTLKIQRTERGDSAVYLCASSTGTGGQETQYFGPGTRLLVL.

This clone was counted a single time. This chain uses TRBV15 with TRBJ1-5; D perhaps matches TRBD1 (6 bases). Per germline, CDR1 LNHNV and CDR2 YYDKDF (reference sequence). Deletions cut 1 base from V and 0 bases from J, with 7 bases between. The CDR3 runs to 15 residues. CDR3 nucleotide sequence: TGTGCCACCAGCAGAGGGGACATTAGCAATCAGCCCCAGCATTTT. It translates to CATSRGDISNQPQHF.

This clone was counted a few times. The CDR3 sequence: CASSPSRLTDEQFF. CDR3 bases: TGTGCCAGCAGCCCTAGCAGACTCACTGATGAGCAGTTCTTC. J is TRBJ2-1 and V is TRBV9, with TRBD2 as a possible D gene (5 bases). The V end was cut by 4 bases, the J end by 8 bases, with 16 bases between. Per the germline V gene, CDR1 is SGDLS and CDR2 is YYNGEE. This CDR3 has 14 amino acids.

The chain joins TRBV15 to TRBJ2-3; 13 bases match TRBD2. The CDR3 totals 16 residues. The trim removed 3 bases at V and 5 bases at J, leaving 5 bases unmatched. The germline V gene encodes CDR1 LNHNV and CDR2 YYDKDF (reference sequence). The CDR3, as DNA: TGTGCCACCAGCAGGACTAGCGGGAGGCGAGGAGATACGCAGTATTTT. It yields the protein CATSRTSGRRGDTQYF.

The chain couples TRBV7-2 to TRBJ1-1, with D perhaps TRBD1 (6 bases). The germline V and J ends were trimmed by 5 bases and 11 bases, with 18 bases remaining between them. There are 13 residues in the CDR3. CDR1 and CDR2 (germline): SGHTA, FQGNSA. The CDR3 loop reads CASSTRAPGGAFF. The CDR3 region has the DNA TGTGCCAGCAGCACCCGGGCCCCTGGGGGCGCTTTCTTT.

The J gene is TRBJ2-1, the V gene TRBV7-3, with TRBD2 matching 10 bases. Germline V gene data show CDR1 as SGHTA and CDR2 as FQGTGA. The CDR3 totals 15 residues. Trimming removed 1 base from V and 6 bases from J; junction bases left unmatched: 3. The CDR3 reads CASSLRVAGGNEQFF. CDR3 bases: TGTGCCAGCAGCTTAAGGGTAGCGGGAGGCAATGAGCAGTTCTTC.

The chain links TRBV27 to TRBJ1-2; D might be TRBD1 (6 bases). The CDR3 contains 15 residues. Germline V CDR1 and CDR2: MNHEY, SMNVEV (reference sequence). The V and J ends lost 5 bases and 0 bases respectively, with 13 bases between them. In nucleotides, the CDR3 is TGTGCCAGCAGTATTACAGGGCGCACTAACTATGGCTACACCTTC. Its protein product is CASSITGRTNYGYTF.

Of note for this clone: One junction end disagrees with the germline gene, perhaps due to a read error. Other DNA sequences in the sample encode the same CDR3. The chain has TRBV6-1 and TRBJ1-5; a possible D gene is TRBD1 (6 bases). Germline V CDR1 and CDR2: MNHNS, SASEGT. The CDR3 runs 13 residues. The CDR3 here is CASSGTGWQPQHF. The CDR3 DNA reads as TGTGCCAGCAGTGGAACAGGGTGGCAGCCTCAGCATTTT.

The J gene is TRBJ2-3, the V gene TRBV5-8; 8 bases are shared with TRBD2. Unmatched junction bases numbered 10, after V lost 3 bases and J lost 4 bases. The CDR3 extends over 16 amino acids. Germline V lookup: CDR1 SGHTS, CDR2 YDEGEE. The CDR3 region is CASSYFGRDGADTQYF. The CDR3 DNA reads as TGTGCCAGCAGCTATTTCGGGAGGGATGGGGCAGATACGCAGTATTTT.

This chain links TRBV11-1 with TRBJ2-3; D is uncertain. Germline V CDR1 and CDR2: SGHAT, FQDESV (reference sequence). CDR3 length: 15 residues. Trimming shortened V by 1 base and J by 2 bases, and 10 bases separated the two germline ends. The CDR3 sequence is CASSLGLGNTDTQYF. The DNA of the CDR3 is TGTGCCAGCAGCTTAGGCCTAGGTAACACAGATACGCAGTATTTT.